This T cell receptor beta chain was found in a study of OX40 agonist ivuxolimab in advanced cancers. Findings of the study overall: Some of the lowest clonal expansion was seen in partial responders at 0.1-3.0 mg/kg.

The table came from immunoSEQ multiplex PCR; TCRdb's copy has only in-frame clones and leaves some out. The sample holds 37,000 or so clones; roughly 82% are singletons and the top ten take around 1.9%. A remark on this clone: No antigen is known for it.

The specimen comprised CD4+ or CD8+ T cells sorted from blood, sampled in a trial of the OX40 agonist ivuxolimab. This receptor was identified in an adult with an advanced solid tumor such as melanoma, head and neck, liver or kidney cancer.

The CDR3 loop is CASIGGGNTEAFF. CDR3 DNA sequence: TGCGCCAGCATAGGAGGAGGGAACACTGAAGCTTTCTTT. The V gene is TRBV5-1, the J gene TRBJ1-1; no firm D call. V lost 6 bases to trimming and J lost 1 base, with 10 bases between them. Looked up from germline, CDR1 is SGHRS and CDR2 is YFSETQ. The CDR3 has 13 residues.